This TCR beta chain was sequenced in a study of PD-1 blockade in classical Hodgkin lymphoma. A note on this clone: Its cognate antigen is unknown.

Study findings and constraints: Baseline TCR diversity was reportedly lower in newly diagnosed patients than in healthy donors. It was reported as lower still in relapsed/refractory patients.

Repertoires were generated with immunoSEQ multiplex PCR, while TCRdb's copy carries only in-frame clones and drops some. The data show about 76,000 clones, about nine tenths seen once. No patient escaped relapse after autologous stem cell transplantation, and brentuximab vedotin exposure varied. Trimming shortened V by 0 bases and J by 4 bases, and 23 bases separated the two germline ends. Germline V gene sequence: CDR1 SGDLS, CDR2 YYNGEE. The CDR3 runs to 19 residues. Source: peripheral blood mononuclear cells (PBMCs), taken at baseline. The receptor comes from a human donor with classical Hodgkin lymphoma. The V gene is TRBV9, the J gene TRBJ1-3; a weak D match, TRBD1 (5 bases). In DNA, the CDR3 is TGTGCCAGCAGCGTAGTCGATTTGGGACCCGAGGTGTCGGGAAACACCATATATTTT. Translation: CASSVVDLGPEVSGNTIYF. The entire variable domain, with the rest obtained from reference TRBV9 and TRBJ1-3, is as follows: DSGVTQTPKHLITATGQRVTLRCSPRSGDLSVYWYQQSLDQGLQFLIQYYNGEERAKGNILERFSAQQFPDLHSELNLSSLELGDSALYFCASSVVDLGPEVSGNTIYFGEGSWLTVV.